The 23 T cell receptor beta chains listed next were all sequenced from one sample in a study of T cell responses to AZD1222 COVID-19 vaccine. Using immunoSEQ multiplex PCR, the repertoire was profiled, and TCRdb retains in-frame clones only, with some absent. Among 54,000 or so clones, more than 75% were seen once, and the ten largest hold approximately 5%. Sequencing used peripheral blood, obtained 28 days after the second AZD1222 dose. Receptor source: an adult who received the AZD1222 COVID-19 vaccine.

J is TRBJ2-6 and V is TRBV11-3; 7 nucleotides agree with TRBD1. The CDR3 totals 15 residues. Germline lookup yields CDR1 SGHNT and CDR2 YENEEA. Unmatched junction bases numbered 5, after V lost 5 bases and J lost 4 bases. CDR3 residues: CASSRGGAGANVLTF. CDR3 nucleotide sequence: TGTGCCAGCAGCCGAGGGGGCGCCGGGGCCAACGTCCTGACTTTC.

V gene TRBV11-2 combines with J gene TRBJ1-4, with 9 bases fitting TRBD1. CDR1 SGHAT and CDR2 FQNNGV come from the germline V gene. The CDR3 has 15 residues. With V trimmed by 6 bases and J by 4 bases, 6 bases remained unmatched. The CDR3 spells CASSYRGLDNEKLFF. The CDR3 DNA is TGTGCCAGCAGTTACAGGGGGCTGGATAATGAAAAACTGTTTTTT.

The chain uses TRBV29-1 and TRBJ1-1, with D perhaps matching TRBD1 (6 bases). This CDR3 is 13 amino acids long. Germline-derived CDR1 and CDR2 are SQVTM and ANQGSEA. The V end was cut by 7 bases, the J end by 7 bases, with 19 bases between. The CDR3 nucleotides are TGCAGCGCCCGGGACACCGAACATGGTGAAGCTTTCTTT. The encoded protein is CSARDTEHGEAFF. Using reference TRBV29-1 and TRBJ1-1 for the parts outside the CDR3, the full variable domain is SAVISQKPSRDICQRGTSLTIQCQVDSQVTMMFWYRQQPGQSLTLIATANQGSEATYESGFVIDKFPISRPNLTFSTLTVSNMSPEDSSIYLCSARDTEHGEAFFGQGTRLTVV.

The J gene is TRBJ2-5, the V gene TRBV7-2, with D possibly called TRBD1 or TRBD2 (6 bases each). From germline, CDR1 is SGHTA and CDR2 FQGNSA. The CDR3 contains 16 residues. Trimming pared 3 bases from V and 4 bases from J, leaving 18 bases between. CDR3 region: CASSFVQGGGGETQYF. As DNA, the CDR3 is TGTGCCAGCAGCTTCGTACAGGGTGGGGGAGGAGAGACCCAGTACTTC.

This clone is medium-sized in the sample. The chain joins TRBV6-1 to TRBJ1-2; tentatively, D is TRBD1 (6 bases). Germline V CDR1 and CDR2: MNHNS, SASEGT. The CDR3 runs to 14 residues. Trimming removed 2 bases from V and 4 bases from J, with 11 bases in between. The DNA of the CDR3 is TGTGCCAGCAGTGAAACAGGGATGGGCTATGGCTACACCTTC. This translates into CASSETGMGYGYTF.

The chain is built from TRBV7-2 and TRBJ2-7; the D gene could be TRBD1 or TRBD2 (5 bases each). Germline V gene sequence: CDR1 SGHTA, CDR2 FQGNSA. The length of the CDR3 is 14 residues. V lost 5 bases to trimming and J lost 3 bases, with 14 bases between them. This CDR3 is CASSATGRFYEQYF. CDR3 DNA: TGTGCCAGCAGCGCCACGGGGCGCTTCTACGAGCAGTACTTC.

The chain recombines TRBV5-1 with TRBJ2-2; 10 bases agree with TRBD1. In germline, CDR1 is SGHRS, CDR2 YFSETQ. Trimming took 4 bases from V and 7 from J; bases not matched to a gene: 7. There are 15 residues in the CDR3. CDR3 DNA: TGCGCCAGCAGCCTGGGGACAGGGGTTTTCGGGGAGCTGTTTTTT. Its translation is CASSLGTGVFGELFF.

With respect to this clone: This CDR3 is also generated by other DNA sequences in the sample. The CDR3 region has the DNA TGTGCCAGCAGCTCCCTGAATGAGCAGTTCTTC. Protein sequence: CASSSLNEQFF. The chain recombines TRBV5-4 with TRBJ2-1; no firm D call. Germline V lookup: CDR1 SGHNT, CDR2 YYREEE (reference sequence). The CDR3 spans 11 residues. V gave up 3 bases and J gave up 7 bases, with 5 bases separating them.

The chain links TRBV18 to TRBJ1-2; D is undetermined. The CDR3 is 17 residues long. The V gene's germline CDR1 is KGHSH and CDR2 LQKENI. With 5 bases removed from V and 2 bases from J, the gap between germline ends came to 21 bases. The CDR3 bases are TGTGCCAGCTCATCCGCCGCGGGCACCCTCGAGAACTATGGCTACACCTTC. Its protein is CASSSAAGTLENYGYTF.

The genes are TRBV5-1 and TRBJ2-5, with 12 bases identical to TRBD2. V shed 0 bases and J 3 bases; nucleotides not matched to a gene: 3. CDR1 is SGHRS, CDR2 YFSETQ, per germline. CDR3 length: 16 residues. CDR3 region: CASSLGRLAGEETQYF. CDR3 in DNA: TGCGCCAGCAGCTTGGGGAGACTAGCGGGGGAAGAGACCCAGTACTTC.

The genes are TRBV6-5 and TRBJ2-6; D remains ambiguous. Trimming took off 0 bases at V and 3 bases at J, with 9 bases between the two ends. The CDR3 is 16 amino acids. The germline V gene has CDR1 MNHEY and CDR2 SVGAGI. This CDR3 is CASSYSLPGGANVLTF. CDR3 sequence (DNA): TGTGCCAGCAGTTACTCTCTCCCCGGTGGGGCCAACGTCCTGACTTTC.

This clone was seen once. V and J are TRBV27 and TRBJ2-1, with 11 bases lining up with TRBD2. This CDR3 region has 16 residues. J gave up 8 bases and V 5 bases, and 11 bases lay outside the gene matches. Germline V CDR1 and CDR2: MNHEY, SMNVEV (reference sequence). The CDR3 nucleotides are TGTGCCAGCAGTCCAGACCCTAGCGGGAGGACGTATGAGCAGTTCTTC. Amino acids: CASSPDPSGRTYEQFF.

The rearrangement joins TRBV27 to TRBJ1-5; weak D call: TRBD1 (5 bases). The CDR3 spans 16 residues. Germline CDR1 and CDR2: MNHEY and SMNVEV (reference sequence). V was shortened by 5 bases and J by 1 base, with 15 bases between the two germline ends. CDR3 region: CASSQGRVLSNQPQHF. CDR3 nucleotides: TGTGCCAGCAGTCAGGGCAGGGTTCTGAGCAATCAGCCCCAGCATTTT.

The genes are TRBV2 and TRBJ2-7; unclear D gene. The germline gives CDR1 SNHLY, CDR2 FYNNEI. V lost 4 bases and J lost 3, with 13 bases in between. The CDR3 is made up of 14 amino acids. The DNA for the CDR3 is TGTGCCAGCAGTGGCGATAGCACAAACTACGAGCAGTACTTC. This sequence encodes CASSGDSTNYEQYF.

V usage is TRBV5-1 and J usage is TRBJ2-7, with TRBD2 as a possible D gene (5 bases). The CDR3 contains 13 residues. Trimming left V 7 bases short and J 0 bases short, with 11 bases between. Germline V gene lookup returns CDR1 SGHRS and CDR2 YFSETQ. The CDR3 region is CASSMGSSYEQYF. CDR3 DNA sequence: TGCGCCAGCTCTATGGGGAGCTCCTACGAGCAGTACTTC.

The CDR3 coding sequence is TGCGCCAGCAGCTTGATGCAACGGGGGTACAATGAGCAGTTCTTC. The encoded protein is CASSLMQRGYNEQFF. V usage is TRBV5-1 and J usage is TRBJ2-1, with TRBD2 as a possible D gene (6 bases). The CDR3 has 15 amino acids. The germline gives CDR1 SGHRS, CDR2 YFSETQ. The V end lost 1 base, the J end lost 4 bases, and 12 bases lay between the germline ends.

V gene TRBV7-9 combines with J gene TRBJ1-2, with D unresolved. The V end was cut by 1 base, the J end by 10 bases, with 10 bases between. Germline V gives CDR1 SEHNR, CDR2 FQNEAQ (reference sequence). The CDR3 covers 12 residues. The CDR3 DNA reads as TGTGCCAGCAGCTTAGACCTGGGGTACTACACCTTC. Protein product: CASSLDLGYYTF.

In its sample, this clone is medium-sized (0.01 to 0.1%). This chain links TRBV6-5 with TRBJ1-4; D not certain. Germline loops: CDR1 MNHEY, CDR2 SVGAGI. Trimming cost V 8 bases and J 7 bases, with 14 bases left between them. The CDR3 spans 13 residues. The CDR3 DNA reads TGTGCCAGCGACGGAGCCGCCGGTGAAAAACTGTTTTTT. Amino acid sequence: CASDGAAGEKLFF.

This sequence joins TRBV2 and TRBJ1-4; D is perhaps TRBD1 (5 bases). CDR1 and CDR2 from the germline V gene are SNHLY and FYNNEI. Deletions cut 6 bases from V and 10 bases from J, with 21 bases between. CDR3 size: 15 residues. CDR3 residues: CASSDDSAELGKLFF. The CDR3 DNA reads as TGTGCCAGCAGCGACGACAGCGCAGAACTGGGAAAACTGTTTTTT.

V gene TRBV18 combines with J gene TRBJ2-5; D gene uncertain. Trimming left V 1 base short and J 5 bases short, with 11 bases between. This CDR3 spans 14 amino acids. CDR1 is KGHSH and CDR2 is LQKENI in the germline V gene. CDR3 in DNA: TGTGCCAGCTCACCACGCAACGGCCACGAGACCCAGTACTTC. Its translation is CASSPRNGHETQYF.

The chain recombines TRBV5-1 with TRBJ1-3, with a tentative D call TRBD1 (5 bases). This CDR3 is built from 14 residues. Between the trimmed V and J ends, which lost 5 bases and 3 bases, there was a span of 12 bases. From germline, CDR1 is SGHRS and CDR2 YFSETQ. CDR3 in amino acids: CASREQVRGNTIYF. The CDR3 DNA sequence: TGCGCCAGCAGGGAACAGGTTCGTGGAAACACCATATATTTT.

This clone ranks as medium-sized. The V and J genes are TRBV30 and TRBJ2-7, with D unresolved. Per the germline V gene, CDR1 is GTSNPN and CDR2 is SVGIG (reference sequence). The ends were cut back, 0 bases at V and 0 bases at J, with 9 bases in the middle. The CDR3 is 14 residues long. For the CDR3, the DNA is TGTGCCTGGAGTGTAGGCGACACCTCCTACGAGCAGTACTTC. The encoded protein is CAWSVGDTSYEQYF.

The chain carries TRBV28 and TRBJ1-3; D gene uncertain. CDR3 length: 12 residues. Between the trimmed V and J ends, which lost 5 bases and 0 bases, there was a span of 2 bases. Germline CDR1 MDHEN, CDR2 SYDVKM. As DNA, the CDR3 is TGTGCCAGCAGTGTCTCTGGAAACACCATATATTTT. Its translation: CASSVSGNTIYF.